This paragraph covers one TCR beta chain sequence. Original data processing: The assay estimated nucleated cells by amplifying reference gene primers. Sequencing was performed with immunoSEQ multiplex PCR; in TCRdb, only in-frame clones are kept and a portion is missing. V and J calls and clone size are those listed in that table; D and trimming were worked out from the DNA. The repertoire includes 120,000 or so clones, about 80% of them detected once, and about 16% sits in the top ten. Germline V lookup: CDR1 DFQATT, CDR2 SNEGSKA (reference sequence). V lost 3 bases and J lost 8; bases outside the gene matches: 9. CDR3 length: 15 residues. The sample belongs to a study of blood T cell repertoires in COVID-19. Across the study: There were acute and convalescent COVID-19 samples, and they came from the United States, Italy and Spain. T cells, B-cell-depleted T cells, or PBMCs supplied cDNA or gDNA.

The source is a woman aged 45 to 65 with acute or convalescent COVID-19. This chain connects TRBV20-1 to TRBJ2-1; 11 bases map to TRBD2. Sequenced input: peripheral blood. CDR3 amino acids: CSASVPSGGRHEQFF. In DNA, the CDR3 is TGCAGTGCTAGTGTTCCTAGCGGGGGGAGGCATGAGCAGTTCTTC.